The 25 T cell receptor beta chains below come from one sample, sequenced in a study of blood T cell repertoires in COVID-19. Libraries were prepared by immunoSEQ multiplex PCR; TCRdb keeps only in-frame clonotypes and omits some of them. The table shows some 31,000 clones, with roughly 90% occurring only once. Sequenced sample: peripheral blood. All receptors derive from a human donor in a cohort sampled during active COVID-19.

In its sample, this clone was seen a few times. The chain recombines TRBV28 with TRBJ2-7; perhaps TRBD1 as D (5 bases). Trimming pared 5 bases from V and 2 bases from J, leaving 10 bases between. This CDR3 is 13 amino acids long. From germline, CDR1 is MDHEN and CDR2 SYDVKM. The CDR3 is CASSQGITYEQYF. DNA of the CDR3: TGTGCCAGCAGTCAGGGAATAACCTACGAGCAGTACTTC.

The genes are TRBV5-6 and TRBJ2-7, with D perhaps matching TRBD1 (6 bases). This CDR3 is built from 14 residues. CDR1 and CDR2 from the germline V gene are SGHDT and YYEEEE. Trimming stripped 2 bases from V and 4 bases from J, with 13 bases between. The CDR3 DNA sequence: TGTGCCAGCAGCTTTCTACAGGGAGAGTACGAGCAGTACTTC. The encoded protein is CASSFLQGEYEQYF.

This chain joins TRBV9 and TRBJ1-2; TRBD1 aligns across 7 bases. V lost 0 bases to trimming and J lost 2 bases; unmatched junction nucleotides: 4. The CDR3 covers 15 residues. Germline V gene sequence: CDR1 SGDLS, CDR2 YYNGEE. The DNA of the CDR3 is TGTGCCAGCAGCGTAGGGGACAGAACCAACTATGGCTACACCTTC. Its protein product is CASSVGDRTNYGYTF.

The V and J genes are TRBV10-1 and TRBJ2-1; 9 bases fit TRBD2. V lost 4 bases, J lost 9 bases, and 7 bases stayed unmatched. Per germline, CDR1 WNHNN and CDR2 SYGVQD (reference sequence). This CDR3 region has 14 residues. CDR3 sequence reads: CASSVAGGPGEQFF. The CDR3 nucleotides are TGCGCCAGCAGTGTGGCGGGAGGGCCTGGTGAGCAGTTCTTC.

This chain uses TRBV5-1 with TRBJ2-7, with 9 bases fitting TRBD1. The CDR3 runs to 17 residues. After removal of 4 bases from V and 6 bases from J, the junction contained 17 bases not matched to a gene. Germline CDR1 SGHRS, CDR2 YFSETQ. The CDR3 DNA reads TGCGCCAGCAGCCTACTAGGACAGGGGACCTTTGATTCCGAGCAGTACTTC. Its protein is CASSLLGQGTFDSEQYF.

V and J are TRBV6-6 and TRBJ1-1; no definite D call. Germline values: CDR1 MNHNY, CDR2 SVGAGI (reference sequence). The CDR3 runs 16 residues. Trimming left V 6 bases short and J 0 bases short, with 17 bases between. The CDR3 sequence is CASRVWSVTLNTEAFF. Here the CDR3 DNA reads TGTGCCAGCAGGGTTTGGTCGGTTACCCTGAACACTGAAGCTTTCTTT.

This clone was found once. J is TRBJ1-4 and V is TRBV28, with D perhaps TRBD1 (5 bases). Trimming pared 9 bases from V and 0 bases from J, leaving 14 bases between. This CDR3 is 15 amino acids long. Germline CDR1 reads MDHEN; CDR2 reads SYDVKM. This chain's CDR3 is CASTRGGTTNEKLFF. CDR3 in DNA: TGTGCCAGTACTCGGGGGGGTACAACTAATGAAAAACTGTTTTTT.

As DNA, the CDR3 is TGTGCCAGCAGCTTGGGGGGGCTAGAGACCCAGTACTTC. Its protein is CASSLGGLETQYF. The J gene is TRBJ2-5, the V gene TRBV7-3, with TRBD2 as a possible D gene (7 bases). The CDR3 runs to 13 residues. With 3 bases removed from V and 4 bases from J, the gap between germline ends came to 9 bases. From germline, CDR1 is SGHTA and CDR2 FQGTGA.

The chain joins TRBV7-6 to TRBJ2-1; D unresolved. There are 15 residues in the CDR3. Trimming left V 3 bases short and J 0 bases short, with 9 bases between. Germline V lookup: CDR1 SGHVS, CDR2 FNYEAQ. As DNA, the CDR3 is TGTGCCAGCAGCTTTAGCACGAGCTCCTACAATGAGCAGTTCTTC. Amino acid sequence: CASSFSTSSYNEQFF.

The genes are TRBV4-1 and TRBJ1-4; 7 bases match TRBD1. Germline V gene lookup returns CDR1 MGHRA and CDR2 YSYEKL. The CDR3 has 16 amino acids. V trimming: 4 bases; J trimming: 6 bases; junction bases outside the gene matches: 11. The CDR3 DNA is TGCGCCAGCAGCCCCAGGTCTTCCACAGGGGATGAAAAACTGTTTTTT. As protein: CASSPRSSTGDEKLFF.

This sequence joins TRBV5-8 and TRBJ2-1; 7 nucleotides align to TRBD2. Per the germline V gene, CDR1 is SGHTS and CDR2 is YDEGEE. The CDR3 has 15 amino acids. V dropped 2 bases and J dropped 8; count of bases not matched to a gene: 10. In DNA form, the CDR3 reads TGTGCCAGCAGCTTTTGGGGGGACTACCCCCATGAGCAGTTCTTC. Its translation is CASSFWGDYPHEQFF.

Written as DNA, the CDR3 is TGTGCCAGCAGCAAGGGACTAGCGGGGAACACCGGGGAGCTGTTTTTT. This codes for CASSKGLAGNTGELFF. The chain combines TRBV5-8 with TRBJ2-2, with 12 bases matching TRBD2. Germline trimming cut 4 bases from V and 1 base from J; bases unmatched to any gene: 2. The germline V gene has CDR1 SGHTS and CDR2 YDEGEE. This CDR3 is 16 amino acids long.

This clone was seen just once. The gene calls are TRBV7-9 and TRBJ2-1; tentatively, D is TRBD2 (6 bases). V was cut by 7 bases and J by 6 bases, with 19 bases left in between. The CDR3 is 15 residues long. Germline loops: CDR1 SEHNR, CDR2 FQNEAQ (reference sequence). The CDR3 DNA sequence: TGTGCCAGCACCCCTGCGGGGTGGGGTGGCAATGAGCAGTTCTTC. Amino acid sequence: CASTPAGWGGNEQFF.

The chain has TRBV5-1 and TRBJ1-1; the D gene is possibly TRBD1 (5 bases). Trimming left V 4 bases short and J 0 bases short, with 10 bases between. The CDR3 is 14 amino acids. In germline, CDR1 is SGHRS, CDR2 YFSETQ. The CDR3 nucleotides read TGCGCCAGCAGCCTGACAGTCATGAACACTGAAGCTTTCTTT. Encoded protein: CASSLTVMNTEAFF.

The chain combines TRBV6-2 or TRBV6-3 with TRBJ2-3, with D unclear. Germline CDR1 reads MNHEY; CDR2 reads SVGEGT. V shed 2 bases and J shed 0 bases, with 12 bases lying between them. CDR3 length: 16 residues. The CDR3 region has the DNA TGTGCCAGCAGTTACGAACTTATTACTAGCACAGATACGCAGTATTTT. It is translated as CASSYELITSTDTQYF.

The J gene is TRBJ1-1, the V gene TRBV30; 7 nucleotides align to TRBD1. After removal of 3 bases from V and 2 bases from J, the junction contained 15 bases not matched to a gene. This CDR3 contains 17 residues. CDR1 is GTSNPN and CDR2 is SVGIG in the germline V gene (reference sequence). The CDR3 sequence is CAWRSPGGVGVNTEAFF. CDR3 DNA: TGTGCCTGGAGGAGCCCAGGGGGTGTAGGAGTAAACACTGAAGCTTTCTTT.

This clone was seen once. V gene TRBV18 combines with J gene TRBJ2-2, with TRBD1 identical over 10 bases. The CDR3 extends over 18 amino acids. Germline assignment: CDR1 KGHSH and CDR2 LQKENI. The V gene end was trimmed by 3 bases and the J gene end by 6 bases; junction bases not matched to a gene: 13. CDR3 nucleotide sequence: TGTGCCAGCTCACCGAATCTTCCGGGACAGGGGTCCCCCGGGGAGCTGTTTTTT. Translating it yields CASSPNLPGQGSPGELFF.

The J gene is TRBJ1-1, the V gene TRBV27, with D hard to call. CDR3 size: 14 residues. CDR1 is MNHEY and CDR2 is SMNVEV in the germline V gene (reference sequence). V lost 1 base and J lost 7, with 13 bases in between. The CDR3 is CASSLYPSLGEAFF. CDR3 DNA sequence: TGTGCCAGCAGTTTATATCCGTCCCTAGGTGAAGCTTTCTTT.

The chain carries TRBV6-5 and TRBJ2-5, with D possibly being TRBD1 (5 bases). The CDR3 totals 15 residues. Germline V CDR1 and CDR2: MNHEY, SVGAGI. The V end was cut by 10 bases, the J end by 0 bases, with 18 bases between. In DNA form, the CDR3 reads TGTGCCAACAAAGACTCACAGGCGTACCAAGAGACCCAGTACTTC. Protein: CANKDSQAYQETQYF.

This chain connects TRBV18 to TRBJ1-1, with TRBD1 identical over 7 bases. The CDR3 extends over 16 amino acids. V gave up 3 bases and J gave up 0 bases; unmatched junction bases: 7. Germline V gives CDR1 KGHSH, CDR2 LQKENI. CDR3 sequence (DNA): TGTGCCAGCTCACCCCCCGGACAGGCCTTGAACACTGAAGCTTTCTTT. This sequence encodes CASSPPGQALNTEAFF.

This clone was picked up a small number of times. V gene TRBV15 combines with J gene TRBJ2-1; TRBD1 matches at 7 bases. The CDR3 loop spans 15 amino acids. CDR1 and CDR2 (germline): LNHNV, YYDKDF (reference sequence). The junction had 10 bases not matched to a gene; V was cut back by 0 bases and J by 11 bases. The CDR3 DNA reads TGTGCCACCAGCAGAGACCCCTTGACGGGACAGAAGCAGTTCTTC. Its translation: CATSRDPLTGQKQFF.

V gene TRBV7-9 combines with J gene TRBJ2-3; no reliable D call. Germline lookup yields CDR1 SEHNR and CDR2 FQNEAQ (reference sequence). The CDR3 runs to 17 residues. Trimming removed 2 bases from V and 0 bases from J, with 15 bases in between. The CDR3 loop reads CASSLTEFLGSTDTQYF. CDR3 nucleotide sequence: TGTGCCAGCAGCTTAACGGAGTTCCTCGGTAGCACAGATACGCAGTATTTT.

This chain connects TRBV2 to TRBJ1-2; D not resolved. Deletions cut 4 bases from V and 0 bases from J, with 21 bases between. There are 18 residues in the CDR3. CDR1 and CDR2 (germline): SNHLY, FYNNEI. CDR3 DNA: TGTGCCAGCAGTGGGGCTGTTAATTCGGGGTCCTCTAACTATGGCTACACCTTC. Its translation is CASSGAVNSGSSNYGYTF.

This chain connects TRBV27 to TRBJ2-7, with D hard to call. The CDR3 runs 13 residues. V was cut by 4 bases and J by 0 bases, with 7 bases left in between. CDR1 MNHEY and CDR2 SMNVEV come from the germline V gene (reference sequence). The CDR3, as DNA: TGTGCCAGCAGTTGGAGTGTCTCCTACGAGCAGTACTTC. Its protein is CASSWSVSYEQYF.

J is TRBJ2-3 and V is TRBV25-1; TRBD2 matches 9 bases. The CDR3 contains 14 residues. Germline V gene lookup returns CDR1 MGHDK and CDR2 SYGVNS. V lost 3 bases, J lost 7 bases, and 5 bases stayed unmatched. The CDR3 here is CASSEAGGQYTQYF. CDR3 sequence (DNA): TGTGCCAGCAGTGAGGCGGGAGGGCAATATACGCAGTATTTT.